This T cell receptor beta chain was identified during a study of blood T cells in healthy people across ages. Study findings and constraints: With donor CMV status unknown, expanded clonotype changes were possibly confounded.

The V gene's germline CDR1 is MNHEY and CDR2 SMNVEV (reference sequence). Between the trimmed V and J ends, which lost 2 bases and 7 bases, there was a span of 15 bases. The CDR3 length is 14 residues. Donors each provided about 9.5 milliliters of peripheral blood. This clonotype is a singleton in its sample. The antigen remains undetermined. Combining a sample-barcoded 5' primer with a J-beta primer mix, a second PCR ran for 7 to 11 cycles. TCRdb re-called the 5' RACE reads with MiXCR, one entry per CDR3 protein. The sample consists of roughly 570,000 distinct CDR3 sequences, about 26% of them appearing once.

Sample: blood. V and J are TRBV27 and TRBJ2-7; D may be TRBD1 (5 bases). The clonotype was recovered from a woman between 65 and 79 years old in good health. CDR3 amino acids: CASSLNPIKGEQYF. CDR3 nucleotide sequence: TGTGCCAGCAGTTTAAACCCTATCAAGGGGGAGCAGTACTTC.